The 32 T cell receptor beta chains reported below all come from one sample, sequenced in a study of sequential checkpoint blockade in melanoma. Sequenced by immunoSEQ multiplex PCR; TCRdb stores in-frame clones only, minus some. Of roughly 9,800 clones in the sample, approximately 80% were seen once. Treatment: randomized to nivolumab then ipilimumab (arm A) or the reverse (arm B). The material sequenced was CD8+ T cells sorted from blood (inferred from file names), taken from a patient given nivolumab and ipilimumab in sequence. The receptors stem from a human donor with melanoma.

CDR3 in amino acids: CASSTGFGVSYEQYF. CDR3 in DNA: TGTGCCAGCAGCACAGGGTTCGGGGTGTCCTACGAGCAGTACTTC. The V gene is TRBV11-1, the J gene TRBJ2-7; possible D gene TRBD1, 6 bases. Deletions cut 5 bases from V and 1 base from J, with 15 bases between. Germline CDR1 reads SGHAT; CDR2 reads FQDESV (reference sequence). The CDR3 spans 15 residues.

The chain carries TRBV5-4 and TRBJ1-2; perhaps TRBD1 as D (6 bases). The V end lost 3 bases, the J end lost 4 bases, and 16 bases lay between the germline ends. This CDR3 contains 15 residues. Germline lookup yields CDR1 SGHNT and CDR2 YYREEE (reference sequence). CDR3 residues: CASSSTTGLSYGYTF. Here the CDR3 DNA reads TGTGCCAGCAGCTCTACCACAGGGTTAAGCTATGGCTACACCTTC.

The V gene is TRBV2, the J gene TRBJ1-1, with D possibly matching TRBD1 (6 bases). The CDR3 has 16 residues. V was shortened by 6 bases and J by 3 bases, with 20 bases between the two germline ends. Germline CDR1 and CDR2: SNHLY and FYNNEI. The CDR3 spells CASSDSGDGFDTEAFF. The CDR3 DNA follows: TGTGCCAGCAGCGACTCAGGGGATGGGTTCGACACTGAAGCTTTCTTT.

The chain combines TRBV19 with TRBJ2-7, with D possibly being TRBD1 (6 bases). The germline V gene encodes CDR1 LNHDA and CDR2 SQIVND (reference sequence). This CDR3 is 15 amino acids long. V was clipped by 10 bases and J by 2 bases, with 21 bases between them. This CDR3 is CATSTYQQGPYEQYF. CDR3 sequence (DNA): TGTGCCACCTCGACTTACCAACAGGGCCCCTACGAGCAGTACTTC.

V is TRBV9 and J is TRBJ2-1; 10 positions match TRBD1. CDR3 length: 15 amino acids. The germline V gene has CDR1 SGDLS and CDR2 YYNGEE. The V segment lost 0 bases and the J segment 7 bases; nucleotides outside the gene matches: 4. The CDR3 is CASSVAGTGDNEQFF. In nucleotides, the CDR3 is TGTGCCAGCAGCGTAGCCGGGACAGGGGATAATGAGCAGTTCTTC.

The CDR3 region is CAWSVGDSYEQYF. In nucleotides, the CDR3 is TGTGCCTGGAGTGTAGGGGATAGCTACGAGCAGTACTTC. This chain links TRBV30 with TRBJ2-7, with D possibly matching TRBD1 (5 bases). With 0 bases removed from V and 3 bases from J, the gap between germline ends came to 9 bases. This CDR3 has 13 amino acids. Germline lookup yields CDR1 GTSNPN and CDR2 SVGIG (reference sequence).

This clone came up a few times. This chain connects TRBV7-9 to TRBJ1-1, with TRBD1 identical over 8 bases. This CDR3 has 16 residues. Germline values: CDR1 SEHNR, CDR2 FQNEAQ (reference sequence). After removal of 5 bases from V and 0 bases from J, the junction contained 8 bases not matched to a gene. The CDR3 loop reads CASSPQGAPMNTEAFF. CDR3 bases: TGTGCCAGCAGCCCCCAGGGGGCTCCCATGAACACTGAAGCTTTCTTT.

V and J are TRBV6-6 and TRBJ2-2; D is ambiguous. The CDR3 loop spans 14 amino acids. V dropped 0 bases and J dropped 7 bases, with 9 bases sitting between them. The germline V gene has CDR1 MNHNY and CDR2 SVGAGI (reference sequence). The CDR3 sequence: CASSYSRLSGELFF. The CDR3 coding sequence is TGTGCCAGCAGTTACTCAAGACTTAGCGGGGAGCTGTTTTTT.

J is TRBJ1-2 and V is TRBV5-8; perhaps TRBD1 as D (5 bases). CDR3 length: 15 residues. V was cut by 4 bases and J by 4 bases, with 17 bases left in between. Germline V lookup: CDR1 SGHTS, CDR2 YDEGEE. The DNA for the CDR3 is TGTGCCAGCAGCCAGGGTGAAGCGTCCCCCTATGGCTACACCTTC. This codes for CASSQGEASPYGYTF.

This clone was seen once. V and J are TRBV5-1 and TRBJ1-5; D is perhaps TRBD1 (5 bases). The CDR3 totals 16 residues. Germline assignment: CDR1 SGHRS and CDR2 YFSETQ. The ends were cut back, 7 bases at V and 9 bases at J, with 26 bases in the middle. CDR3 protein: CASCKPGPGLVGPQHF. CDR3 nucleotides: TGCGCCAGCTGCAAACCCGGGCCAGGGTTGGTTGGGCCCCAGCATTTT.

The chain joins TRBV7-2 to TRBJ1-3; D is uncertain. The V and J ends lost 5 bases and 0 bases respectively, with 5 bases between them. CDR1 SGHTA and CDR2 FQGNSA come from the germline V gene. The length of the CDR3 is 13 residues. CDR3 in DNA: TGTGCCAGCAGCATATACTCTGGAAACACCATATATTTT. Translated, it gives CASSIYSGNTIYF.

The chain has TRBV7-9 and TRBJ2-7; maybe TRBD1 (6 bases). This CDR3 has 14 residues. Germline CDR1 reads SEHNR; CDR2 reads FQNEAQ (reference sequence). Trimming removed 5 bases from V and 3 bases from J, with 14 bases in between. CDR3 DNA: TGTGCCAGCAGCCGCTGGGACACGGACTACGAGCAGTACTTC. Protein product: CASSRWDTDYEQYF.

This clone was counted between two and nine times. This sequence is one base from a far larger clone and is likely a read error. The rearrangement uses TRBV10-3 and TRBJ1-2; 9 positions match TRBD1. Trimming took 3 bases from V and 3 from J; bases not matched to a gene: 11. This CDR3 has 17 amino acids. Germline V gene lookup returns CDR1 ENHRY and CDR2 SYGVKD. The CDR3, as DNA: TGTGCCATCAGTGACGGCACGGGACAGGGAAGTTACTATGGCTACACCTTC. This gives the protein CAISDGTGQGSYYGYTF.

This rearrangement joins TRBV28 to TRBJ2-5; tentatively, D is TRBD1 (5 bases). The closer fit of TRBJ2-7 to the DNA end suggests the J call may be wrong. Germline values: CDR1 MDHEN, CDR2 SYDVKM. The CDR3 totals 13 residues. The CDR3 here is CATRDSPSYEQYF. CDR3 coding DNA: TGTGCCACCAGAGACAGTCCCTCCTACGAGCAGTACTTC.

The rearrangement joins TRBV7-9 to TRBJ1-2, with TRBD1 matching 8 bases. Unmatched junction bases numbered 12, after V lost 5 bases and J lost 7 bases. The CDR3 totals 15 residues. Germline assignment: CDR1 SEHNR and CDR2 FQNEAQ (reference sequence). CDR3 sequence (DNA): TGTGCCAGCAGCCCGAATGACAGGGGAATAAGTGGCTACACCTTC. This encodes CASSPNDRGISGYTF. The full variable domain, its missing parts supplied by reference TRBV7-9 and TRBJ1-2, is DTGVSQNPRHKITKRGQNVTFRCDPISEHNRLYWYRQTLGQGPEFLTYFQNEAQLEKSRLLSDRFSAERPKGSFSTLEIQRTEQGDSAMYLCASSPNDRGISGYTFGSGTRLTVV.

The V and J genes are TRBV6-5 and TRBJ1-6; TRBD1 might be the D (5 bases). The length of the CDR3 is 16 residues. The germline CDR1 and CDR2 sequences are MNHEY and SVGAGI. Trimming removed 0 bases from V and 9 bases from J, with 15 bases in between. For the CDR3, the DNA is TGTGCCAGCAGTTACTCGGGGGGGATTGCTACTTCACCCCTCCACTTT. It specifies CASSYSGGIATSPLHF.

V gene TRBV5-8 combines with J gene TRBJ1-4; possible D gene TRBD1, 6 bases. This CDR3 has 14 residues. Trimming pared 1 base from V and 7 bases from J, leaving 11 bases between. CDR1 and CDR2 (germline): SGHTS, YDEGEE. CDR3 amino acids: CASSLNQGSEKLFF. Written as DNA, the CDR3 is TGTGCCAGCAGCTTGAATCAGGGGAGTGAAAAACTGTTTTTT.

This clone appeared a single time. This chain joins TRBV10-1 and TRBJ2-7, with a weak D call TRBD1 (6 bases). Germline V gives CDR1 WNHNN, CDR2 SYGVQD (reference sequence). Trimming removed 0 bases at V and 7 bases at J, with 13 bases between. This CDR3 comprises 14 residues. This CDR3 reads CASSESQGMEEQYF. The CDR3 DNA is TGCGCCAGCAGTGAGTCACAGGGAATGGAGGAGCAGTACTTC.

The chain recombines TRBV5-4 with TRBJ1-4, with TRBD1 as a possible D gene (5 bases). Germline CDR1 and CDR2: SGHNT and YYREEE (reference sequence). Trimming left V 1 base short and J 3 bases short, with 19 bases between. The CDR3 contains 18 residues. CDR3 amino acids: CASSLFSPQTVPNEKLFF. The CDR3 DNA reads as TGTGCCAGCAGCTTGTTCTCCCCACAGACAGTACCTAATGAAAAACTGTTTTTT.

The J gene is TRBJ2-4, the V gene TRBV28; 8 nucleotides align to TRBD2. CDR1 is MDHEN and CDR2 is SYDVKM in the germline V gene. The CDR3 has 13 residues. V was pared by 3 bases and J by 8 bases, with 3 bases of the junction left unmatched. Here the CDR3 reads CASSFVGGDIQYF. As DNA, the CDR3 is TGTGCCAGCAGTTTTGTCGGGGGGGACATTCAGTACTTC.

V is TRBV10-1 and J is TRBJ2-5, with D possibly TRBD1 on 6 matching bases. This CDR3 has 14 amino acids. Germline-derived CDR1 and CDR2 are WNHNN and SYGVQD (reference sequence). The V and J ends lost 1 base and 2 bases respectively, with 8 bases between them. The CDR3 bases are TGCGCCAGCAGTGAGTACGGGACACAAGAGACCCAGTACTTC. It is translated as CASSEYGTQETQYF.

V and J are TRBV27 and TRBJ1-5; TRBD1 agrees at 7 bases. This CDR3 spans 14 amino acids. CDR1 and CDR2 (germline): MNHEY, SMNVEV (reference sequence). J gave up 2 bases and V 6 bases, and 4 bases lay outside the gene matches. For the CDR3, the DNA is TGTGCCAGCAGAAGTACAGGGGGCAATCAGCCCCAGCATTTT. Protein sequence: CASRSTGGNQPQHF.

V usage is TRBV6-5 and J usage is TRBJ1-4; 8 bases fit TRBD1. Per the germline V gene, CDR1 is MNHEY and CDR2 is SVGAGI. CDR3 size: 14 residues. The V gene end was trimmed by 6 bases and the J gene end by 8 bases; junction bases not matched to a gene: 8. The CDR3 DNA reads TGTGCCAGCAGGTCCCACGGACAGGGAGAAAAACTGTTTTTT. This codes for CASRSHGQGEKLFF.

This chain joins TRBV21-1 and TRBJ1-6; TRBD1 is the table's D call, not checked against the DNA. TRBV21-1 is reported as a pseudogene. This CDR3 comprises 16 residues. CDR3 protein: CASSLQGSSYNSPLHF. The CDR3 DNA reads as TGTGCCAGCAGCCTACAGGGAAGCTCCTATAATTCACCCCTCCACTTT.

This rearrangement joins TRBV7-8 to TRBJ2-7, with a weak D call TRBD1 (6 bases). V was cut by 3 bases and J by 7 bases, with 22 bases left in between. Germline CDR1 and CDR2: SGHVS and FQNEAQ. This CDR3 contains 16 residues. The CDR3 protein is CASSFRDIRQGSEQYF. For the CDR3, the DNA is TGTGCCAGCAGCTTTCGAGACATCCGCCAGGGGAGTGAGCAGTACTTC.

The chain employs TRBV6-5 and TRBJ2-7; D is uncertain. This CDR3 has 15 residues. Trimming shortened V by 7 bases and J by 5 bases, and 21 bases separated the two germline ends. Germline V CDR1 and CDR2: MNHEY, SVGAGI. CDR3 residues: CASTPHSAGSHEQYF. The CDR3 DNA follows: TGTGCCAGCACACCACACTCGGCCGGGTCCCACGAGCAGTACTTC.

The chain uses TRBV7-9 and TRBJ1-1, with D possibly TRBD1 on 6 matching bases. Germline CDR1 reads SEHNR; CDR2 reads FQNEAQ (reference sequence). V gave up 1 base and J gave up 6 bases, with 12 bases separating them. The CDR3 is made up of 14 amino acids. CDR3 coding DNA: TGTGCCAGCAGCTTAGTTCGGGGGGCTTCTGAAGCTTTCTTT. Translation: CASSLVRGASEAFF.

The chain couples TRBV5-6 to TRBJ2-7; D gene ambiguous. Looked up from germline, CDR1 is SGHDT and CDR2 is YYEEEE. The CDR3 sequence is 13 residues long. V was pared by 0 bases and J by 6 bases, with 10 bases between. The CDR3 coding sequence is TGTGCCAGCAGCTTGGATCCCAGTCCCGAGCAGTACTTC. Its translation is CASSLDPSPEQYF.

The chain uses TRBV11-2 and TRBJ2-7; unclear D gene. V was clipped by 5 bases and J by 4 bases, with 6 bases between them. The CDR3 length is 11 residues. Germline V gene lookup returns CDR1 SGHAT and CDR2 FQNNGV. CDR3 coding DNA: TGTGCCAGCAGCCACCAGTACGAGCAGTACTTC. This gives the protein CASSHQYEQYF.

V is TRBV18 and J is TRBJ1-4; the match to TRBD1 covers 10 bases. The CDR3 consists of 15 residues. The V gene end was trimmed by 6 bases and the J gene end by 7 bases; junction bases not matched to a gene: 8. The germline V gene has CDR1 KGHSH and CDR2 LQKENI. DNA of the CDR3: TGTGCCAGCTCGGGGAGTGACAGGGGGCTTGAAAAACTGTTTTTT. The encoded protein is CASSGSDRGLEKLFF.

This clone was seen repeatedly, ten times or more. The chain links TRBV28 to TRBJ1-6, with unresolved D. The CDR3 length is 14 residues. V gave up 7 bases and J gave up 4 bases, with 11 bases separating them. Germline V gene lookup returns CDR1 MDHEN and CDR2 SYDVKM. Here the CDR3 reads CASTYDMYNSPLHF. The CDR3 DNA is TGTGCCAGCACTTACGACATGTATAATTCACCCCTCCACTTT.

This chain connects TRBV28 to TRBJ2-7, with TRBD2 as a possible D gene (5 bases). V was shortened by 3 bases and J by 5 bases, with 11 bases between the two germline ends. The V gene's germline CDR1 is MDHEN and CDR2 SYDVKM. The CDR3 is made up of 13 amino acids. The DNA for the CDR3 is TGTGCCAGCAGTTTTCCGGGATTCGACGAGCAGTACTTC. Translated, it gives CASSFPGFDEQYF.